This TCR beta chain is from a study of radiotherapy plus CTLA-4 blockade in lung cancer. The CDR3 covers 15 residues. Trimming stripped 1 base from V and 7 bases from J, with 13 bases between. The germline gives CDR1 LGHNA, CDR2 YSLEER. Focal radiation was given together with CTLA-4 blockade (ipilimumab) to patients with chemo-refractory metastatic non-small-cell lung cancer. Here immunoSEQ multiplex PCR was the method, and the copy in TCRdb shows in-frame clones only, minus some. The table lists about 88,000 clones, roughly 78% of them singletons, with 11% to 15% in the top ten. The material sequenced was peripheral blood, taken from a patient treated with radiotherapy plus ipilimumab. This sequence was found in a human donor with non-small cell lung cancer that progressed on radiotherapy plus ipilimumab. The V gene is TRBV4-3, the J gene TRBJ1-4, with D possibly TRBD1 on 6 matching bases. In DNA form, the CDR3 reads TGCGCCAGCAGCCAAGTGTGGGGGGCCAGTGAAAAACTGTTTTTT. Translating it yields CASSQVWGASEKLFF.